The source of this TCR beta chain is a study of T cells after yellow fever vaccination. Study-level results: Contaminants from the bulk population, in the form of abundant clonotypes, could be found in FACS-sorted repertoires. Though it reached lower strength, the secondary response hit its peak faster, day 5 versus 15. The booster saw the reappearance of most primary-vaccination clones (about 95% CD4, 88% CD8).

This CDR3 region has 14 residues. The germline V gene encodes CDR1 SNHLY and CDR2 FYNNEI. The ends lost 6 bases at V and 5 bases at J; junction bases unmatched: 3. Points on this clonotype: Its specificity is not known.

It was through 5'RACE template switching that TCR cDNA was made, with a universal primer site and UMIs added. TCRdb itself ran the 5' RACE reads through MiXCR, one entry per CDR3 protein. The data show a few hundred thousand distinct CDR3 sequences, about a sixth seen once. The clonotype was recovered from a young man who received the YFV17D yellow fever vaccine. The source was PBMCs, collected 5 days after the first yellow fever vaccination. The chain couples TRBV2 to TRBJ2-2, with TRBD1 matching over 10 bases. In nucleotides, the CDR3 is TGTGCCAGCAGGCGGGGACAGGGGACCGGGGAGCTGTTTTTT. It is translated as CASRRGQGTGELFF.